This TCR beta chain was identified in a study of T-cell reconstitution after alpha-beta-depleted transplantation in children listed by TCRdb under 2016. Background for the entire study: T-cell immune reconstitution after TCRalphabeta/CD19-depleted allogeneic hematopoietic cell transplantation in children was quantitatively tracked in the study by means of TCR repertoire profiling. What the authors observed across the whole study: The apparently early alphabetaT-cell count recovery about two months after transplant was reportedly dependent on only several hundred rapidly expanded clones derived from non-depleted graft cells. In some patients, the high TCRbeta diversity seen at day 60 was put down to recipient T cells and intrathymic progenitors that had survived conditioning. The frequencies of hyperexpanded clones fell over the following months, and after one year, T-cell counts and TCRbeta diversity were mostly attributed to newly produced T cells.

Via the germline V gene, CDR1 is SQVTM and CDR2 ANQGSEA. Germline trimming: 4 bases from V, 2 bases from J; junction bases outside gene matches: 9. CDR3 length: 15 amino acids, cysteine to phenylalanine. Only the CDR3 DNA is retained, 45 bases long and in frame from the first base. Libraries were prepared through PCR. The sequencer was an Illumina HiSeq 2500. TCR libraries were prepared with molecular barcoding, using unique molecular identifiers to normalize TCRbeta repertoire quantification. Using fastp at Q25 and MiXCR, TCRdb reprocessed the public reads and kept productive beta chains. Rows matching on CDR3 protein sequence are summarized as one entry with the most common DNA and genes. Present in this sample are 700,000 to 950,000 distinct CDR3 sequences, approximately 15% of which were seen just once. Jointly, the top ten make up approximately 5% of the sample. The sample's treatment or condition label, decoded: allogeneic hematopoietic cell transplantation with graft depleted of TCRalphabeta T cells and CD19 B cells. The children who served as transplant recipients had been given grafts of TCRalphabeta/CD19-depleted allogeneic hematopoietic cells.

A note on this clonotype: No antigen is known for it. Qualities for individual bases were not recorded, and no much larger clone is one base off.

The input for sequencing was PBMCs, mostly from graft donor cells, taken 360 days after TCRalphabeta/CD19-depleted stem cell transplant. The source of this sequence is a male patient younger than 18 who had a stem cell transplant for acute lymphoblastic leukemia, so the T cells may come from the graft donor. Here the chain combines TRBV29-1 and TRBJ2-3, with 7 junctional bases fitting TRBD1. The CDR3 loop reads CSVAYRGQLTDTQYF. The nucleotide sequence reads TGCAGCGTTGCTTATAGGGGACAGCTCACAGATACGCAGTATTTT.